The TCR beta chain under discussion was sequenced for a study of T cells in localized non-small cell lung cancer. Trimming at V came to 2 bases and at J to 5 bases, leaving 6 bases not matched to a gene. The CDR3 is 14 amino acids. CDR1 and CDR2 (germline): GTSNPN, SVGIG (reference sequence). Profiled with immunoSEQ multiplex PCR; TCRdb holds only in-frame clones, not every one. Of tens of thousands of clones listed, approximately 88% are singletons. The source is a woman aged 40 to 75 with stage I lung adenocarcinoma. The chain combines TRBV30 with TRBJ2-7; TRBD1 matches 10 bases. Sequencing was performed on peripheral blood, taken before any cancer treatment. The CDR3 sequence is CAWSSTGGFHEQYF. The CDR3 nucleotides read TGTGCCTGGAGTTCGACAGGGGGCTTCCACGAGCAGTACTTC.